Listed below are T cell receptor beta chains from one sample, sequenced in a study of blood T cell repertoires in COVID-19. Measured with immunoSEQ multiplex PCR; TCRdb has only the in-frame clones, and not every one. Of hundreds of thousands of clones in the sample, 90% were seen once. Sequencing input: PBMCs or T cells enriched from blood (not recorded which). These TCRs come from a woman aged 18-29 years with acute COVID-19. The CDR3 runs from the conserved cysteine through the conserved F or W. D genes are given only for firm matches. Rows may omit the clone size; those that give it use once, few, many or a size class.

V gene,D gene,J gene,clone size,CDR3 protein,CDR3 DNA
TRBV28,.,TRBJ2-7,.,CASTSKISRGDEQYF,TGTGCCAGCACCTCAAAAATATCCAGGGGGGACGAGCAGTACTTC
TRBV5-4,TRBD1,TRBJ2-6,.,CASSWGGQGGFSGANVLTF,TGTGCCAGCAGCTGGGGAGGACAGGGAGGATTCTCTGGGGCCAACGTCCTGACTTTC
TRBV5-8,TRBD1,TRBJ1-2,.,CASSWDSYGYTF,TGTGCCAGCAGCTGGGACAGCTATGGCTACACCTTC
TRBV5-1,.,TRBJ1-4,.,CASSLSTIGVREKLFF,TGCGCCAGCAGCTTGTCGACGATCGGGGTTCGGGAAAAACTGTTTTTT
TRBV5-6,.,TRBJ1-2,.,CASSRRSDGYTF,TGTGCCAGCAGTCGCAGGTCCGATGGCTACACCTTC
TRBV9,TRBD1,TRBJ1-2,.,CASSTLQGAGYGYTF,TGTGCCAGCAGCACTCTACAGGGGGCCGGGTATGGCTACACCTTC
TRBV6-5,TRBD1,TRBJ2-7,.,CATGGSSYEQYF,TGTGCCACAGGGGGCAGCTCCTACGAGCAGTACTTC
TRBV10-3,.,TRBJ1-5,.,CAIQEGQMGQPQHF,TGTGCCATCCAGGAGGGCCAAATGGGGCAGCCCCAGCATTTT
TRBV28,.,TRBJ2-5,.,CASSLGGNQETQYF,TGTGCCAGCAGTTTAGGCGGGAACCAAGAGACCCAGTACTTC
TRBV5-8,.,TRBJ1-1,.,CASHPRGTTEAFF,TGTGCCAGTCACCCCCGGGGGACCACTGAAGCTTTCTTT
TRBV10-3,TRBD1,TRBJ2-7,.,CAAKGQGTGPYEQYF,TGTGCCGCCAAGGGTCAAGGGACAGGGCCCTACGAGCAGTACTTC
TRBV27,.,TRBJ2-2,.,CASSLSWWEKESGELFF,TGTGCCAGCAGTTTATCTTGGTGGGAGAAGGAAAGCGGGGAGCTGTTTTTT
TRBV27,.,TRBJ1-2,once,CASSPYIQGNYGYTF,TGTGCCAGCAGCCCATACATACAGGGCAACTATGGCTACACCTTC
TRBV6-5,.,TRBJ1-2,.,CASHLLRGNYGYTF,TGTGCCAGCCACCTGCTCAGGGGTAACTATGGCTACACCTTC
TRBV6-5,.,TRBJ2-7,.,CASSQDKGLFYEQYF,TGTGCCAGCAGTCAGGACAAGGGTCTCTTCTACGAGCAGTACTTC
TRBV11-1,.,TRBJ1-2,.,CASSPRTALGYGYTF,TGTGCCAGCAGCCCTCGGACAGCTCTAGGCTATGGCTACACCTTC
TRBV3-1/TRBV3-2,.,TRBJ2-1,.,CASSPRGIPYNEQFF,TGTGCCAGCAGCCCGAGGGGGATCCCCTACAATGAGCAGTTCTTC
TRBV9,.,TRBJ1-2,.,CASSVGRQVTNYGYTF,TGTGCCAGCAGCGTAGGGCGACAGGTCACCAACTATGGCTACACCTTC
TRBV18,TRBD1,TRBJ1-2,.,CASSLNYGQGSDYGYTF,TGTGCCAGCTCACTCAATTACGGACAGGGGTCTGACTATGGCTACACCTTC
TRBV2,.,TRBJ1-5,.,CASSEGQALSQPQHF,TGTGCCAGCAGTGAAGGCCAGGCCCTTAGTCAGCCCCAGCATTTT
TRBV9,TRBD1,TRBJ1-4,.,CASSAGTAEKLFF,TGTGCCAGCAGCGCCGGGACAGCCGAAAAACTGTTTTTT
TRBV13,.,TRBJ1-1,.,CASSLLGGWNTEAFF,TGTGCCAGCAGCTTACTGGGGGGTTGGAACACTGAAGCTTTCTTT
TRBV10-3,TRBD2,TRBJ2-3,.,CAISEMREGRGTDTQYF,TGTGCCATCAGTGAGATGCGGGAGGGCCGGGGGACAGATACGCAGTATTTT
TRBV2,TRBD1,TRBJ2-7,few,CASSLGQASSYEQYF,TGTGCCAGCAGTCTAGGACAGGCCTCCTCCTACGAGCAGTACTTC
TRBV12-3/TRBV12-4,.,TRBJ1-1,.,CASSSGLRDPAFF,TGTGCCAGCAGTAGCGGGCTAAGAGACCCGGCTTTCTTT